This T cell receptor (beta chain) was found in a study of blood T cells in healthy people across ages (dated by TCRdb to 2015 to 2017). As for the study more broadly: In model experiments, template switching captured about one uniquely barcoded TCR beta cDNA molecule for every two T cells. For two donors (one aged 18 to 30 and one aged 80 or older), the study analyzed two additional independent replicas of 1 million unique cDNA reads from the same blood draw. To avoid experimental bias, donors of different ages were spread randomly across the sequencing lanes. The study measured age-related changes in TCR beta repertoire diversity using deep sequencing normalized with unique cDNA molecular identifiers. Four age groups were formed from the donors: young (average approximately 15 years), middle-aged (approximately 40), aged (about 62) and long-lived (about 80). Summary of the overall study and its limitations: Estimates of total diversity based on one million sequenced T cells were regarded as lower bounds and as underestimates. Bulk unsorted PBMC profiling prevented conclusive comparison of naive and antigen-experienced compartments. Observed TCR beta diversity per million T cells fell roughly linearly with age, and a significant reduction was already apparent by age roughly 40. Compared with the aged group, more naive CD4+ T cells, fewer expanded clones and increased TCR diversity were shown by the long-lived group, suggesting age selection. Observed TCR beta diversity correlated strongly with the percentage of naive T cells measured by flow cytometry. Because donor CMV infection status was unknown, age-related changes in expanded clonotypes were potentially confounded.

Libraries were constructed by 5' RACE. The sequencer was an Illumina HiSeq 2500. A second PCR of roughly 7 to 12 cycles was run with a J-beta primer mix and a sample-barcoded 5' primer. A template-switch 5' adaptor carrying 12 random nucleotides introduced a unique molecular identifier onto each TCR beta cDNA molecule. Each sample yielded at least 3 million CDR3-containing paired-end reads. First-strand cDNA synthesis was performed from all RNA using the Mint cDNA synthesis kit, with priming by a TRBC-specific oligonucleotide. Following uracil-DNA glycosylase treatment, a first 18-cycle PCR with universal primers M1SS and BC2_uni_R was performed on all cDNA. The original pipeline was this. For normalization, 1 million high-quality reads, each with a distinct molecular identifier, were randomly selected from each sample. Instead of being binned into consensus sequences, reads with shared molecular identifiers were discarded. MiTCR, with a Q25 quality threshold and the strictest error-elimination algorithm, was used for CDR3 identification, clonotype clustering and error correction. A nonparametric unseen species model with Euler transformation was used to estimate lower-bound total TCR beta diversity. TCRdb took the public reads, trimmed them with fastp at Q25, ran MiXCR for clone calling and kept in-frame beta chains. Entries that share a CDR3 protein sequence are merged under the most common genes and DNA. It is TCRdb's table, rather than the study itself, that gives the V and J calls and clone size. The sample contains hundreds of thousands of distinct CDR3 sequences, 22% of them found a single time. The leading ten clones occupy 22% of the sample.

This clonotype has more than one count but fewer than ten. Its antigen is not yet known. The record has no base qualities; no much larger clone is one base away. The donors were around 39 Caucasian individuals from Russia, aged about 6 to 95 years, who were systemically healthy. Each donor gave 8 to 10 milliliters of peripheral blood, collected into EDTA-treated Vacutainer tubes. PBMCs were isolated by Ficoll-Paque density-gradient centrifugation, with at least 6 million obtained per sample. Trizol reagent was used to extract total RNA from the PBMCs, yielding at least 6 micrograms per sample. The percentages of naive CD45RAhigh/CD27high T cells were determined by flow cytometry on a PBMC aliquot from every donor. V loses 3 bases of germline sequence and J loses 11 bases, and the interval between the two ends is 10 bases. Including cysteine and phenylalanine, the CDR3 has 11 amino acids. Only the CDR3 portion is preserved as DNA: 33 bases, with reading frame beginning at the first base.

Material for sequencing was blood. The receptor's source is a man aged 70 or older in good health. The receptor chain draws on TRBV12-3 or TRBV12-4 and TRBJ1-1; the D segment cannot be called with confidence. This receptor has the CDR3 CASSFQARAFF. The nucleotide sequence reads TGTGCCAGCAGTTTTCAGGCACGCGCTTTCTTT.